Shown below are 2 T cell receptor beta chains from a single sample sequenced in a study of blood T cells in healthy people across ages. Together with a sample-barcoded 5' primer, a J-beta primer mix was included in a second PCR lasting about 7 to 11 cycles. In TCRdb, the 5' RACE reads were re-called with MiXCR into one record per CDR3 protein. The sample has approximately 690,000 distinct CDR3 sequences, less than 45% seen once. The sequencing sample was made of blood. These receptors were taken from a man at least 80 years old in good health.

V usage is TRBV7-2 and J usage is TRBJ1-1, with a tentative D call TRBD1 (5 bases). Per germline, CDR1 SGHTA and CDR2 FQGNSA. This CDR3 is built from 14 residues. The V end was cut by 5 bases, the J end by 4 bases, with 14 bases between. CDR3 nucleotides: TGTGCCAGCAGCCCCCGCCGGGACGGCACTGAAGCTTTCTTT. As protein: CASSPRRDGTEAFF.

This clonotype was detected a few times. The J gene is TRBJ2-3, the V gene TRBV5-1; possible D gene TRBD1, 6 bases. The CDR3 has 14 amino acids. Germline CDR1 SGHRS, CDR2 YFSETQ. V was shortened by 4 bases and J by 3 bases, with 12 bases between the two germline ends. In DNA form, the CDR3 reads TGCGCCAGCAGCGTGGCAGGGGAAACAGATACGCAGTATTTT. Translated, it gives CASSVAGETDTQYF.